This is a list of T cell receptor beta chains from one sample in a study of T-cell reconstitution after alpha-beta-depleted transplantation in children. TCRdb reanalysed the PCR reads using MiXCR and keeps one entry per CDR3 protein. The profile covers approximately 430,000 distinct CDR3 sequences, with around 15% appearing a single time and 25% to 35% taken by the ten largest. This sample comprised PBMCs, mostly from graft donor cells, obtained 360 days after TCRalphabeta/CD19-depleted stem cell transplant. These receptors came from a boy under two years old who had a stem cell transplant for Wiskott-Aldrich syndrome, so the T cells may come from the graft donor. Both conserved end residues are part of each CDR3. The D gene is left open where the match is weak. Clone size is stated in some rows and not others, as once, few, many or a class when expanded.

V: TRBV18
D: TRBD1
size: -
J: TRBJ2-2
DNA: TGTGCCAGCTCATTTCGGGACAGCAACACCGGGGAGCTGTTTTTT
CDR3: CASSFRDSNTGELFF

V: TRBV10-3
D: TRBD1
size: few
J: TRBJ2-7
DNA: TGTGCCATCAGTGCTGACAGGGGCCCACACGAGCAGTACTTC
CDR3: CAISADRGPHEQYF

V: TRBV3-1
D: -
size: -
J: TRBJ2-1
DNA: TGTGCCAGCAGCCAGCACCTTCGGGGGAATGAGCAGTTCTTC
CDR3: CASSQHLRGNEQFF

V: TRBV7-9
D: TRBD2
size: -
J: TRBJ2-1
DNA: TGTGCCAGCAGCTATCGACTAGCGAACAATGAGCAGTTCTTC
CDR3: CASSYRLANNEQFF

V: TRBV12-3/TRBV12-4
D: -
size: few
J: TRBJ1-1
DNA: TGTGCCAGCAGTTCCTACACTGAAGCTTTCTTT
CDR3: CASSSYTEAFF

V: TRBV29-1
D: TRBD2
size: -
J: TRBJ2-2
DNA: TGCAGCGTAGGCGCGGGAGGCTTCACCGGGGAGCTGTTTTTT
CDR3: CSVGAGGFTGELFF

V: TRBV5-1
D: TRBD1
size: -
J: TRBJ2-7
DNA: TGCGCCAGCAGCTTCGTCCCAAGACAGGGGTCCTCCTACGAGCAGTACTTC
CDR3: CASSFVPRQGSSYEQYF

V: TRBV18
D: -
size: few
J: TRBJ2-3
DNA: TGTGCCAGCTCACCCGGACAGAACACAGATACGCAGTATTTT
CDR3: CASSPGQNTDTQYF

V: TRBV2
D: TRBD2
size: -
J: TRBJ2-3
DNA: TGTGCCAGCAGGGACCAGCGGGGGGGGGCAACAGATACGCAGTATTTT
CDR3: CASRDQRGGATDTQYF

V: TRBV12-3/TRBV12-4
D: -
size: -
J: TRBJ2-3
DNA: TGTGCCAGCAGTTACCCTGCGCTGGATACGCAGTATTTT
CDR3: CASSYPALDTQYF